This is a list of T cell receptor beta chains from one sample in a study of blood T cell repertoires in COVID-19. Generated by immunoSEQ multiplex PCR, the TCRdb table keeps only in-frame clones and is missing some. The sample carries about 190,000 clones, about 90% recorded once. The sequencing input was peripheral blood. The origin of the receptors is a man aged 18 to 29 with active or convalescent COVID-19. Each CDR3 is given with its conserved first and last residue. A D gene is named only where the DNA matches it firmly. Where a row states a size, it is once, few, many or the class of an expanded clone; other rows omit it.

TRBD1	TRBV25-1	TRBJ1-6	-	CASSDRGRVSPLHF	TGTGCCAGCAGTGACAGGGGGCGCGTTTCACCCCTCCACTTT
-	TRBV7-3	TRBJ1-6	-	CASSLSGQDSPLHF	TGTGCCAGCAGCTTAAGTGGGCAGGATTCACCCCTCCACTTT
-	TRBV9	TRBJ2-3	-	CASSDGLRGGVTDTQYF	TGTGCCAGCAGCGACGGACTCAGGGGAGGGGTCACAGATACGCAGTATTTT
-	TRBV14	TRBJ2-7	-	CASSLRRTGIEQYF	TGTGCCAGCAGCCTGCGGCGAACAGGGATAGAGCAGTACTTC
-	TRBV18	TRBJ1-2	-	CASSPKTDTSYGYTF	TGTGCCAGCTCACCTAAGACAGACACCTCGTATGGCTACACCTTC
-	TRBV3-1/TRBV3-2	TRBJ1-1	-	CASSQDRGFEAFF	TGTGCCAGCAGCCAAGACAGGGGATTCGAAGCTTTCTTT
-	TRBV10-3	TRBJ1-1	-	CAISDSPPGELNTEAFF	TGTGCCATCAGTGACTCCCCACCCGGTGAGTTGAACACTGAAGCTTTCTTT
TRBD1	TRBV30	TRBJ1-6	-	CALTGGSNSPLHF	TGTGCTTTGACAGGGGGGTCTAATTCACCCCTCCACTTT
-	TRBV7-9	TRBJ1-1	once	CASSLPLSNTEAFF	TGTGCCAGCAGCTTACCACTGTCGAACACTGAAGCTTTCTTT
TRBD1	TRBV3-1/TRBV3-2	TRBJ1-1	once	CASSLGTGGTEAFF	TGTGCCAGCAGCCTCGGGACAGGGGGGACTGAAGCTTTCTTT
TRBD1	TRBV20-1	TRBJ2-7	-	CSASRQGDDEQYF	TGCAGTGCTAGTCGGCAGGGGGACGACGAGCAGTACTTC
TRBD2	TRBV4-3	TRBJ2-1	-	CASSQDLAGPHDEQFF	TGCGCCAGCAGCCAGGACCTAGCGGGGCCGCACGATGAGCAGTTCTTC
-	TRBV7-2	TRBJ2-7	once	CASSLVSTNSYEQYF	TGTGCCAGCAGCTTAGTGAGTACGAACTCCTACGAGCAGTACTTC
TRBD1	TRBV10-3	TRBJ2-6	-	CAIRAGTGAAPGANVLTF	TGTGCCATCAGAGCAGGGACAGGGGCTGCCCCCGGTGCCAACGTCCTGACTTTC
TRBD1	TRBV27	TRBJ1-5	-	CASSLFPPGGSNQPQHF	TGTGCCAGCAGTTTATTCCCCCCAGGGGGCTCCAATCAGCCCCAGCATTTT